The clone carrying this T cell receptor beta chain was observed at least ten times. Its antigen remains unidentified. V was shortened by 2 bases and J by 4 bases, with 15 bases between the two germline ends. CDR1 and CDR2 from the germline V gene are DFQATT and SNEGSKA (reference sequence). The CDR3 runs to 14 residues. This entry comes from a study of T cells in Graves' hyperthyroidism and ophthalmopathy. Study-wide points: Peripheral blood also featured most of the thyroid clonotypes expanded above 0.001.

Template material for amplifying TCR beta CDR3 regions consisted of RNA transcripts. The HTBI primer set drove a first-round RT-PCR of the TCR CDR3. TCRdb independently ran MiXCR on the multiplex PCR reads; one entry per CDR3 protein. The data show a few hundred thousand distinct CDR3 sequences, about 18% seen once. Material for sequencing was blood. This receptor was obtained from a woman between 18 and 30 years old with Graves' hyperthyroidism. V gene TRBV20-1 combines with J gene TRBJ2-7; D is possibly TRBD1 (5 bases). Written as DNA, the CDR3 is TGCAGTGCTAGACCACTGACAGAGCTTTACGAGCAGTACTTC. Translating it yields CSARPLTELYEQYF.